The source of this T cell receptor (beta chain) is a study of blood T cell repertoires in COVID-19. Looking at the study overall: Samples came from the United States, Italy and Spain, spanning acute and convalescent COVID-19.

In the original processing: Reference gene primer amplification yielded estimated nucleated cell counts. Clones were read by immunoSEQ multiplex PCR, and TCRdb kept only the in-frame ones, dropping some. Clonal size and the V and J genes are those of that table, whereas D and trimming came from the DNA. The table records 300,000 to 450,000 clones, roughly 86% of them present only once. The CDR3 runs to 14 residues. CDR1 is LNHDA and CDR2 is SQIVND in the germline V gene (reference sequence). V trimming: 11 bases; J trimming: 3 bases; junction bases outside the gene matches: 10. The chain recombines TRBV19 with TRBJ1-5, with 7 bases matching TRBD1. This TCR was recovered from a man aged 40-55 years in a cohort exposed to, infected with or recovered from COVID-19 (not recorded which). The sequencing sample was made of PBMCs or T cells enriched from blood (not recorded which). CDR3 sequence (DNA): TGTGCCTCACGCCAGGGGGTAGTCAATCAGCCCCAGCATTTT. It translates to CASRQGVVNQPQHF.